The sequence of this TCR beta chain was determined in a study of T cell responses to AZD1222 COVID-19 vaccine. Data came from immunoSEQ multiplex PCR; TCRdb stores just in-frame clones and leaves some out. The sample shows 100,000 or so clones, around nine tenths of them seen only once. This clone has more than one count but fewer than ten. The V gene end was trimmed by 3 bases and the J gene end by 2 bases; junction bases not matched to a gene: 9. Germline loops: CDR1 SGHAT, CDR2 FQNNGV. CDR3 size: 17 residues. This sequence originates from an adult in good health. The source material was peripheral blood, sampled on day 0 of AZD1222 vaccination. The rearrangement uses TRBV11-2 and TRBJ2-7; TRBD2 matches 11 bases. The DNA for the CDR3 is TGTGCCAGCAGCTTTCAAAAGGGACTAGCGGTAACCTACGAGCAGTACTTC. It encodes CASSFQKGLAVTYEQYF. Variable domain in full (rest from reference TRBV11-2 and TRBJ2-7): EAGVAQSPRYKIIEKRQSVAFWCNPISGHATLYWYQQILGQGPKLLIQFQNNGVVDDSQLPKDRFSAERLKGVDSTLKIQPAKLEDSAVYLCASSFQKGLAVTYEQYFGPGTRLTVT.